This T cell receptor beta chain was identified during a study of cytomegalovirus exposure and HLA in healthy donors. Across the whole study: It was reported in a later analysis that the same platform had been used for the approximately 120 validation repertoires as for the roughly 710 first-cohort repertoires.

This clone was observed a single time. Antigen: not known. This CDR3 region has 17 residues. V shed 0 bases and J shed 1 base, with 10 bases lying between them. Per germline, CDR1 LGHNA and CDR2 YSLEER. While the first cohort had 600 to 800 subjects, the donors belonged to the separate validation cohort of roughly 120 subjects. Study results and limitations: 150 or so TCR beta chains were listed as cytomegalovirus-associated. Reports showed the classifier diagnosing cytomegalovirus status with high specificity and sensitivity.

Profiling relied on immunoSEQ multiplex PCR, and the TCRdb table lists in-frame clones only, not all of them. The table records about 160,000 clones, approximately 86% of them present only once. The sample consisted of PBMCs. The receptor comes from a woman younger than 30 in good health and CMV-seronegative. The V and J genes are TRBV4-3 and TRBJ2-6, with D possibly TRBD1 on 5 matching bases. The CDR3 protein is CASSQDGSGSGANVLTF. In DNA, the CDR3 is TGCGCCAGCAGCCAAGATGGGTCAGGGTCTGGGGCCAACGTCCTGACTTTC.